This record covers a single T cell receptor beta chain. Its specificity is not known. Germline is not matched at one junction end, which may reflect a read error. The sample belongs to a study of T cell responses to AZD1222 COVID-19 vaccine. Study outcomes and limitations: Variant regions that are unmutated are reportedly the target of nearly half of spike-specific TCRs.

The CDR3 consists of 16 residues. The germline V gene encodes CDR1 SGHNT and CDR2 YENEEA. Method: immunoSEQ multiplex PCR; TCRdb's copy keeps in-frame clones and lacks some. The sample yields 100,000 to 150,000 clones, around 87% seen once. This sample comprised peripheral blood, obtained on day 0 of AZD1222 vaccination. The chain recombines TRBV11-3 with TRBJ1-2; D is unclear. This clonotype was obtained from an adult in good health. The CDR3, as DNA: TGTGCTAGCAGCCTCTCGGATGGAAGAAGTGACTATGGCTACACCTTC. Its protein is CASSLSDGRSDYGYTF.